These 25 T cell receptor beta chains came from one sample sequenced in a study of shared clonotypes between healthy human individuals. Some clones are missing from TCRdb's copy, which holds only in-frame ones; the method was immunoSEQ multiplex PCR. Seen here are 2 million to 3 million clones, approximately 92% observed once, and the top ten hold roughly 0.14%. What was sequenced was naive CD4+ T cells sorted from blood. The subset is: CD45RA+ positively selected. Source of these receptors: a man younger than 35 in good health.

Regarding this clone: This sample also contains other DNA sequences that code for the same CDR3. The genes are TRBV15 and TRBJ2-7, with D unclear. This CDR3 has 12 amino acids. Germline CDR1 LNHNV, CDR2 YYDKDF (reference sequence). Trimming removed 0 bases at V and 6 bases at J, with 6 bases between. This CDR3 reads CATSRDLGEQYF. CDR3 nucleotides: TGTGCCACCAGCAGAGACCTCGGCGAGCAGTACTTC.

The rearrangement joins TRBV2 to TRBJ1-6; 11 positions match TRBD1. This CDR3 comprises 13 residues. With 7 bases clipped from V and 8 bases from J, the junction kept 1 base outside the gene matches. Germline V CDR1 and CDR2: SNHLY, FYNNEI. In DNA, the CDR3 is TGTGCCAGCACGGGACAGGGGGATTCACCCCTCCACTTT. This sequence encodes CASTGQGDSPLHF.

The rearrangement joins TRBV6-5 to TRBJ2-5; TRBD2 aligns across 12 bases. After removal of 7 bases from V and 5 bases from J, the junction contained 8 bases not matched to a gene. Per germline, CDR1 MNHEY and CDR2 SVGAGI. The CDR3 consists of 15 residues. The CDR3, as DNA: TGTGCCAGCACCCGGACTAGCGGGGCCGGGGAGACCCAGTACTTC. This gives the protein CASTRTSGAGETQYF.

As for this clone: Distinct nucleotide sequences in the sample also encode this CDR3. The chain uses TRBV28 and TRBJ1-1; 7 bases align to TRBD1. CDR3 length equals 15 residues. Germline lookup yields CDR1 MDHEN and CDR2 SYDVKM. V gave up 3 bases and J gave up 2 bases; unmatched junction bases: 6. This chain's CDR3 is CASSLGGTVNTEAFF. Written as DNA, the CDR3 is TGTGCCAGCAGTTTGGGCGGGACAGTTAACACTGAAGCTTTCTTT. The full variable domain, in which reference TRBV28 and TRBJ1-1 provide the parts outside the CDR3, is DVKVTQSSRYLVKRTGEKVFLECVQDMDHENMFWYRQDPGLGLRLIYFSYDVKMKEKGDIPEGYSVSREKKERFSLILESASTNQTSMYLCASSLGGTVNTEAFFGQGTRLTVV.

CDR3 DNA sequence: TGTGCCAGCTCACGGGACTCCTCCTACTCCTATAATTCACCCCTCCACTTT. This encodes CASSRDSSYSYNSPLHF. The chain couples TRBV27 to TRBJ1-6; D perhaps matches TRBD1 (5 bases). Germline V gene data show CDR1 as MNHEY and CDR2 as SMNVEV (reference sequence). The CDR3 loop spans 17 amino acids. Trimming removed 8 bases from V and 0 bases from J, with 17 bases in between.

This sequence joins TRBV5-6 and TRBJ2-5; TRBD1 matches at 9 bases. The V segment lost 4 bases and the J segment 1 base; nucleotides outside the gene matches: 8. This CDR3 region has 16 residues. Germline V CDR1 and CDR2: SGHDT, YYEEEE. CDR3 sequence: CASSRFRTGVQETQYF. The CDR3 DNA reads TGTGCCAGCAGCCGGTTTAGGACAGGGGTCCAAGAGACCCAGTACTTC.

This clone has a single count. The genes are TRBV6-6 and TRBJ2-5, with D possibly called TRBD1 or TRBD2 (6 bases each). Per germline, CDR1 MNHNY and CDR2 SVGAGI (reference sequence). Trimming left V 0 bases short and J 4 bases short, with 9 bases between. The CDR3 is made up of 14 amino acids. CDR3 residues: CASSYSGGPETQYF. CDR3 coding DNA: TGTGCCAGCAGTTACTCGGGGGGCCCAGAGACCCAGTACTTC.

This chain connects TRBV11-2 to TRBJ1-6; unclear D gene. Germline V gene sequence: CDR1 SGHAT, CDR2 FQNNGV. This CDR3 has 14 amino acids. The germline V and J ends were trimmed by 2 bases and 7 bases, with 9 bases remaining between them. The CDR3 here is CASSLTGSNSPLHF. The DNA of the CDR3 is TGTGCCAGCAGCTTAACCGGGTCAAATTCACCCCTCCACTTT.

This rearrangement joins TRBV30 to TRBJ2-5, with 11 bases aligning to TRBD2. The V gene end was trimmed by 1 base and the J gene end by 5 bases; junction bases not matched to a gene: 9. Germline V gives CDR1 GTSNPN, CDR2 SVGIG (reference sequence). There are 16 residues in the CDR3. DNA for the CDR3: TGTGCCTGGAGTGCACCAACTAGCGGGGGCCCCGAGACCCAGTACTTC. This gives the protein CAWSAPTSGGPETQYF.

This chain connects TRBV25-1 to TRBJ2-6; weak D call: TRBD1 (6 bases). Germline V gives CDR1 MGHDK, CDR2 SYGVNS. The CDR3 is 15 residues long. V lost 6 bases and J lost 2, with 11 bases in between. CDR3 loop: CASSRTAAGANVLTF. CDR3 in DNA: TGTGCCAGCAGCAGGACAGCCGCTGGGGCCAACGTCCTGACTTTC. Variable domain in full (rest from reference TRBV25-1 and TRBJ2-6): EADIYQTPRYLVIGTGKKITLECSQTMGHDKMYWYQQDPGMELHLIHYSYGVNSTEKGDLSSESTVSRIRTEHFPLTLESARPSHTSQYLCASSRTAAGANVLTFGAGSRLTVL.

The rearrangement uses TRBV6-4 and TRBJ1-3; TRBD1 is a possible D gene (6 bases). V lost 0 bases and J lost 2, with 11 bases in between. The length of the CDR3 is 16 residues. The germline V gene has CDR1 MRHNA and CDR2 SNTAGT. CDR3 in amino acids: CASSDSTDRTGNTIYF. CDR3 DNA: TGTGCCAGCAGTGACTCGACCGACAGGACTGGAAACACCATATATTTT.

The CDR3 loop reads CASSIDMNTEAFF. Written as DNA, the CDR3 is TGCGCCAGCAGTATAGACATGAACACTGAAGCTTTCTTT. The chain links TRBV5-1 to TRBJ1-1; D gene uncertain. V lost 5 bases and J 0 bases, leaving 8 bases between the germline ends. This CDR3 contains 13 residues. Germline values: CDR1 SGHRS, CDR2 YFSETQ.

The V call is TRBV14, the J call TRBJ2-5; D is ambiguous. Germline V gives CDR1 SGHDN, CDR2 FVKESK. V shed 4 bases and J shed 3 bases, with 6 bases lying between them. CDR3 length: 12 residues. CDR3 DNA: TGTGCCAGCAGCCGCGCCGAAGAGACCCAGTACTTC. This gives the protein CASSRAEETQYF.

The chain's CDR3 is CASSNAGTRNSYEQYF. The CDR3 region has the DNA TGTGCCAGCAGCAACGCCGGGACTAGAAATTCCTACGAGCAGTACTTC. The J gene is TRBJ2-7, the V gene TRBV7-2, with 8 bases lining up with TRBD2. The length of the CDR3 is 16 residues. The V gene end was trimmed by 5 bases and the J gene end by 1 base; junction bases not matched to a gene: 10. Per germline, CDR1 SGHTA and CDR2 FQGNSA.

This chain connects TRBV19 to TRBJ1-1; D is perhaps TRBD1 (5 bases). Germline loops: CDR1 LNHDA, CDR2 SQIVND (reference sequence). The V gene lost 6 bases and the J gene lost 12 bases, with 17 bases spanning the gap. This CDR3 region has 12 residues. The CDR3 loop is CASRTQGPETFF. The CDR3 region has the DNA TGTGCCAGTAGAACGCAGGGTCCCGAGACTTTCTTT.

In its sample, this clone was seen once. The chain uses TRBV7-9 and TRBJ2-3, with TRBD1 as a possible D gene (5 bases). The ends were cut back, 3 bases at V and 1 base at J, with 8 bases in the middle. Germline lookup yields CDR1 SEHNR and CDR2 FQNEAQ (reference sequence). This CDR3 contains 14 residues. CDR3 nucleotide sequence: TGTGCCAGCAGCTTTGACAGACGCACAGATACGCAGTATTTT. Amino acid sequence: CASSFDRRTDTQYF.

With regard to this clone: The sample has other DNA sequences that encode this CDR3 too. J is TRBJ2-2 and V is TRBV7-9; D may correspond to TRBD1 or TRBD2 (6 bases each). This CDR3 contains 15 residues. Germline CDR1 is SEHNR and CDR2 is FQNEAQ (reference sequence). Trimming removed 1 base from V and 3 bases from J, with 9 bases in between. Here the CDR3 DNA reads TGTGCCAGCAGCTTAGGAGGGGGGTACACCGGGGAGCTGTTTTTT. It is translated as CASSLGGGYTGELFF.

The CDR3 DNA follows: TGTGCCAGCAGCTTGGAAGGGCCCGGCTATGGCTACACCTTC. Protein sequence: CASSLEGPGYGYTF. The V gene is TRBV5-6, the J gene TRBJ1-2; D is unresolved. The V gene lost 0 bases and the J gene lost 4 bases, with 10 bases spanning the gap. From germline, CDR1 is SGHDT and CDR2 YYEEEE. The CDR3 is 14 amino acids.

Comments on this clone: This sample includes further DNA sequences coding for the same CDR3. CDR3 bases: TGCGCCAGCAGCGCGACCGGGACAGGGATCTACGAGCAGTACTTC. It yields the protein CASSATGTGIYEQYF. The rearrangement links TRBV5-1 to TRBJ2-7, with TRBD1 identical over 9 bases. Looked up from germline, CDR1 is SGHRS and CDR2 is YFSETQ. The CDR3 spans 15 residues. Losses at the gene ends were 4 bases for V and 3 bases for J; bases not matched to a gene: 8.

The chain is built from TRBV15 and TRBJ1-5; 7 nucleotides align to TRBD1. V was clipped by 0 bases and J by 3 bases; unmatched bases: 17. The CDR3 runs 20 residues. The germline V gene encodes CDR1 LNHNV and CDR2 YYDKDF (reference sequence). CDR3 sequence reads: CATSRDSAMQGGPYNQPQHF. CDR3 DNA sequence: TGTGCCACCAGCAGAGATTCTGCGATGCAGGGGGGTCCCTACAATCAGCCCCAGCATTTT.

This clone has only a few counts. This chain uses TRBV20-1 with TRBJ1-1; no firm D call. The CDR3 is 11 amino acids. Germline V gene sequence: CDR1 DFQATT, CDR2 SNEGSKA (reference sequence). V was trimmed by 6 bases and J by 5 bases, leaving 10 bases between them. This chain's CDR3 is CSARHDTEAFF. The CDR3 nucleotides are TGCAGTGCCAGACATGATACTGAAGCTTTCTTT.

This clone was detected only once. V is TRBV5-1 and J is TRBJ1-1; D perhaps matches TRBD1 (5 bases). This CDR3 is built from 14 residues. Trimming left V 4 bases short and J 2 bases short, with 12 bases between. The V gene's germline CDR1 is SGHRS and CDR2 YFSETQ. CDR3 sequence reads: CASSRTRTNTEAFF. DNA of the CDR3: TGCGCCAGCAGCAGGACACGGACTAACACTGAAGCTTTCTTT. Full variable domain (outside the CDR3, taken from reference TRBV5-1 and TRBJ1-1): KAGVTQTPRYLIKTRGQQVTLSCSPISGHRSVSWYQQTPGQGLQFLFEYFSETQRNKGNFPGRFSGRQFSNSRSEMNVSTLELGDSALYLCASSRTRTNTEAFFGQGTRLTVV.

Concerning this clone itself: The sample holds other DNA sequences that translate to the same CDR3. The gene calls are TRBV10-3 and TRBJ2-1; a possible D gene is TRBD2 (5 bases). Trimming left V 4 bases short and J 7 bases short, with 5 bases between. The CDR3 has 11 amino acids. Germline V gene sequence: CDR1 ENHRY, CDR2 SYGVKD. This CDR3 is CAISAGNEQFF. The CDR3 bases are TGTGCCATCAGTGCGGGAAATGAGCAGTTCTTC.

The chain carries TRBV5-1 and TRBJ2-2; the D gene is possibly TRBD1 (6 bases). CDR1 is SGHRS, CDR2 YFSETQ, per germline. V was clipped by 2 bases and J by 6 bases, with 17 bases between them. This CDR3 contains 16 residues. For the CDR3, the DNA is TGCGCCAGCAGCTTCGGACAGAACATTCTTGCCGGGGAGCTGTTTTTT. Translated, it gives CASSFGQNILAGELFF.

The chain has TRBV19 and TRBJ1-4; maybe TRBD1 (6 bases). This CDR3 is built from 17 residues. The germline V and J ends were trimmed by 7 bases and 4 bases, with 22 bases remaining between them. Looked up from germline, CDR1 is LNHDA and CDR2 is SQIVND (reference sequence). In nucleotides, the CDR3 is TGTGCCAGTACCCACAGGGCCCCTTGGGCCCTTAATGAAAAACTGTTTTTT. It specifies CASTHRAPWALNEKLFF. The whole variable domain, remainder taken from reference TRBV19 and TRBJ1-4, is DGGITQSPKYLFRKEGQNVTLSCEQNLNHDAMYWYRQDPGQGLRLIYYSQIVNDFQKGDIAEGYSVSREKKESFPLTVTSAQKNPTAFYLCASTHRAPWALNEKLFFGSGTQLSVL.